This T cell receptor (beta chain) is drawn from a study of T cells after yellow fever vaccination. Turning to the study itself: It was SMART-Seq v4 Ultra Low Input that prepared the fractions with low cell numbers.

TCRdb used MiXCR to reprocess the 5' RACE reads, holding one entry per CDR3 protein. The table has approximately 300,000 distinct CDR3 sequences, 8.7% seen once; the top ten hold roughly 18%. This clonotype was counted between two and nine times. The antigen is undetermined. Broader study findings: Boosting was followed by the reappearance of most primary-vaccination clones (just under 98% CD4, about 88% CD8).

Germline values: CDR1 SGHVS, CDR2 FQNEAQ. Trimming took off 1 base at V and 6 bases at J, with 22 bases between the two ends. The CDR3 consists of 17 residues. The TCR sequence derives from a man aged 18 to 30 who received the YFV17D yellow fever vaccine. Source: PBMCs, taken on the day of the first yellow fever vaccination. The chain uses TRBV7-8 and TRBJ2-7, with D maybe TRBD2 (6 bases). CDR3 DNA: TGTGCCAGCAGCTTAGGGACTCCTCAGGGTGGCGGGGTCGAGCAGTACTTC. Translated, it gives CASSLGTPQGGGVEQYF.